This is a list of T cell receptor beta chains from one sample in a study of read filtering for tumor transcriptome and immune sequencing. From the reads, TCRdb called clonotypes with MiXCR, one entry per CDR3 protein. The sample holds about 130,000 distinct CDR3 sequences, around 13% seen once. The sequencing input was a population of CD138-negative cells sorted from bone marrow. These receptors originate from a donor at least 40 years old with multiple myeloma. The CDR3 runs from the conserved cysteine through the conserved F or W. D genes are given only for firm matches. Only part of the rows carry a size: once, few, many, or a class if the clone is expanded.

D	V	size	J	DNA	CDR3
TRBD1	TRBV7-9	many	TRBJ2-1	TGTGCCAGCAGCTTATCATCGAAAACAGGGGCACACTCCTACAATGAGCAGTTCTTC	CASSLSSKTGAHSYNEQFF
TRBD2	TRBV27	many	TRBJ2-6	TGTGCCAGCAGCCTCATGCCCCGCGTCGCTAGCGGGAGGACTGGGGCCAACGTCCTGACTTTC	CASSLMPRVASGRTGANVLTF
.	TRBV12-3/TRBV12-4	many	TRBJ2-2	TGTGCCAGCAGTTTAGTGGCAGGGGTCAACGGGGAGCTGTTTTTT	CASSLVAGVNGELFF
TRBD2	TRBV20-1	many	TRBJ2-1	TGCAGTGCTAGAAAGGGCGGGGGAAGCTCCTACAATGAGCAGTTCTTC	CSARKGGGSSYNEQFF
.	TRBV9	many	TRBJ2-1	TGTGCCAGCAGCTCCGAGGAGGGGGCCTACAATGAGCAGTTCTTC	CASSSEEGAYNEQFF
.	TRBV7-2	many	TRBJ1-5	TGTGCCAGCAGCACGATGGGGGATCAGCCCCAGCATTTT	CASSTMGDQPQHF
.	TRBV28	many	TRBJ1-5	TGTGCCAGCAGCTCATACAGGGATCAGCCCCAGCATTTT	CASSSYRDQPQHF
.	TRBV5-6	many	TRBJ2-3	TGTGCCAGCAGCCTGACAGTTGCCGATACGCAGTATTTT	CASSLTVADTQYF
.	TRBV29-1	.	TRBJ2-5	TGCAGCGTGGCGACAGTTGAAGAGACCCAGTACTTC	CSVATVEETQYF
.	TRBV10-3	many	TRBJ2-5	TGTGCCAGCGGAGAAGAGACCCAGTACTTC	CASGEETQYF
TRBD1	TRBV5-1	many	TRBJ1-5	TGCGCCAGCAGCCGGACAGGGGGAGCTCAGCCCCAGCATTTT	CASSRTGGAQPQHF
.	TRBV6-2/TRBV6-3	.	TRBJ1-1	TGTGCCAGCAGTTCGAACAGTTTCACTGAAGCTTTCTTT	CASSSNSFTEAFF
.	TRBV3-1	many	TRBJ2-7	TGTGCCAGCAGCCAAGAATCCCGGGCCACCTACGAGCAGTACTTC	CASSQESRATYEQYF
.	TRBV5-1	many	TRBJ2-1	TGCGCCAGCAGCTTGGCCTGGGGGCCTAGTTCCTACAATGAGCAGTTCTTC	CASSLAWGPSSYNEQFF
TRBD2	TRBV6-5	many	TRBJ2-1	TGTGCCAGCAGTTACTCGGGGCGGGGGGGCTACAATGAGCAGTTCTTC	CASSYSGRGGYNEQFF
.	TRBV6-1	few	TRBJ1-1	TGTGCCAGCAGTCCGTCCCCCGAATTACAGGGTTGGCACACTGAAGCTTTCTTT	CASSPSPELQGWHTEAFF
TRBD2	TRBV2	medium-sized	TRBJ2-1	TGTGCCAGCAGTTTGTCAGCGGGGGGATTCTACAATGAGCAGTTCTTC	CASSLSAGGFYNEQFF
.	TRBV4-1	many	TRBJ1-4	TGCGCCAGCAGCCAAGAAAGTCAGGCCGCGGGGGCAACTAATGAAAAACTGTTTTTT	CASSQESQAAGATNEKLFF
.	TRBV28	.	TRBJ1-4	TGTGCCAGCAGTACACTGGGGCCTAATGAAAAACTGTTTTTT	CASSTLGPNEKLFF
TRBD2	TRBV27	many	TRBJ2-7	TGTGCCAGCAGCTGGACTAGCGGGAGGGCCGGGGGCTACGAGCAGTACTTC	CASSWTSGRAGGYEQYF
TRBD1	TRBV29-1	many	TRBJ2-1	TGCAGCCCACGAGACAGGGGAGTCTACAATGAGCAGTTCTTC	CSPRDRGVYNEQFF
.	TRBV10-2	many	TRBJ1-1	TGCGCCAGCAGTCGAGGGAGCACTGAAGCTTTCTTT	CASSRGSTEAFF
.	TRBV6-6	many	TRBJ2-1	TGTGCCAGCAGGAGTAGGGGCTCCGCCGATTACAATGAGCAGTTCTTC	CASRSRGSADYNEQFF
TRBD1	TRBV5-1	.	TRBJ1-1	TGCGCCAGCAGCTACAGACAGGGCGGCATGAACACTGAAGCTTCCTTT	CASSYRQGGMNTEASF
.	TRBV4-1	.	TRBJ2-5	TGCGCCAGCAGCCCACGTTTTGTCGGCGGCAAAGAGACCCAGTACTTC	CASSPRFVGGKETQYF